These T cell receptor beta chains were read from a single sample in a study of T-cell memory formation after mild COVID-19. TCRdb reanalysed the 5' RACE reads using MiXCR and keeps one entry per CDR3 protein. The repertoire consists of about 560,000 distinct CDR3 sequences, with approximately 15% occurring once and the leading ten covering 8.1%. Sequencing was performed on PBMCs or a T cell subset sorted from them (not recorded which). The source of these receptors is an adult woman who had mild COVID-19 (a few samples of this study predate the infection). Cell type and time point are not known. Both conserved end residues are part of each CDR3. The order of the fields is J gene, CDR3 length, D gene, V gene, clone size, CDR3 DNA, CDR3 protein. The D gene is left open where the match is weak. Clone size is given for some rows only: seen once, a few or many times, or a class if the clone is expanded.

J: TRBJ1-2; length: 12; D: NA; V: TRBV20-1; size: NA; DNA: TGCAGTGCTAGTGGGCAGGACTATGGCTACACCTTC; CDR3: CSASGQDYGYTF
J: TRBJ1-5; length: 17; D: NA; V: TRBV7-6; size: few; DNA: TGTGCCAGCGGGCCTAGCCCTCTACGGGGGGTCCGACAGCCCCAGCATTTT; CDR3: CASGPSPLRGVRQPQHF
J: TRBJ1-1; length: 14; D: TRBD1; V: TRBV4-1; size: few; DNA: TGCGCCAGCAGCCAAGAGGGACAGGAGACTGAAGCTTTCTTT; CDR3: CASSQEGQETEAFF
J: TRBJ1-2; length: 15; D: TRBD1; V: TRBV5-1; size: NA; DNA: TGCGCCAGCAGCTGGGGGACAGAAGCAGCCTATGGCTACACCTTC; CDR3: CASSWGTEAAYGYTF
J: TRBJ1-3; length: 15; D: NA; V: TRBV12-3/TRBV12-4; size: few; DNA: TGTGCCAGCAGTCTAAGTGGGCGGGCAAAAAACACCATATATTTT; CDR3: CASSLSGRAKNTIYF
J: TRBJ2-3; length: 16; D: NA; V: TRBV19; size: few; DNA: TGTGCCAGTAGTCAAGGGGCCAACTCCGCCACAGATACGCAGTATTTT; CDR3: CASSQGANSATDTQYF
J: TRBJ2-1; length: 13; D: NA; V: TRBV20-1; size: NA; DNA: TGCAGTGCTAGAAGGGTAACCTACAATGAGCAGTTCTTC; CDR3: CSARRVTYNEQFF
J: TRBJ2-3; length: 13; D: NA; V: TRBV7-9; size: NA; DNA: TGTGCCAGCCGACCTAATGCCACAGATACGCAGTATTTT; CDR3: CASRPNATDTQYF
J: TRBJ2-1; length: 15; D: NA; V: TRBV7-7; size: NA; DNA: TGTGCTAGCAGCTCCGGACTGCAGGTTTACAATGAGCAGTTCTTC; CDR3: CASSSGLQVYNEQFF
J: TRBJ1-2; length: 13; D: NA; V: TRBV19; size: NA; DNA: TGTGCCAGTAGCCTACCGCCCCGCCAGGGCTACACCTTC; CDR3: CASSLPPRQGYTF
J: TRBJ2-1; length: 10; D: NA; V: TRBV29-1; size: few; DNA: TGCAGCGTCAGTGGAGGTGAGCAGTTCTTC; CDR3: CSVSGGEQFF
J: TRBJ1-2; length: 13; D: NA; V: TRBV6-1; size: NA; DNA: TGTGCCAGCACCGAAAGCGGGGGCTATGGCTACACCTTC; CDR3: CASTESGGYGYTF
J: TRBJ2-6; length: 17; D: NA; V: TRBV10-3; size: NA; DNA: TGTGCCATCGGGCCTAGGGACGACAGCTCTGGGGCCAACGTCCTGACTTTC; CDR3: CAIGPRDDSSGANVLTF
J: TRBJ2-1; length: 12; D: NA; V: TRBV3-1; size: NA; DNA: TGTGCCAGCAGCCAAGAATGGAGGGAGCAGTTCTTC; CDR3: CASSQEWREQFF
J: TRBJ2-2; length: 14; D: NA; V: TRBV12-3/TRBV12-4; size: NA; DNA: TGTGCCAGCAGCCAAGGCAGTTCCACCGGGGAGCTGTTTTTT; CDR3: CASSQGSSTGELFF
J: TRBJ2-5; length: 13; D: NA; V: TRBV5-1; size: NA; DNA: TGCGCCAGCAGCTTACCGTTACAAGAGACCCAGTACTTC; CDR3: CASSLPLQETQYF
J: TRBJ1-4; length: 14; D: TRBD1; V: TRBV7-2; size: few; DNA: TGTGCCAGCAGCCCGGACAGGGTTAATGAAAAACTGTTTTTT; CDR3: CASSPDRVNEKLFF
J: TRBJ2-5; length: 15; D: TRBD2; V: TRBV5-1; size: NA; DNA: TGCGCCAGCAGCTGGAGGACTAGCGGGGGAGAGACCCAGTACTTC; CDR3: CASSWRTSGGETQYF
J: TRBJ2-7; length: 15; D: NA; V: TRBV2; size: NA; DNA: TGTGCCAGCAGTGAATCTTACGTAGGGGGCTACGAGCAGTACTTC; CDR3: CASSESYVGGYEQYF
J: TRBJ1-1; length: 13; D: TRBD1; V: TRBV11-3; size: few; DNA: TGTGCCAGCGTTCTGGGACAGGACACTGAAGCTTTCTTT; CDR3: CASVLGQDTEAFF
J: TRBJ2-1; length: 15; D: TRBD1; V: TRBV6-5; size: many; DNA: TGTGCCAGCAGTACTACAGGGGACCTTTACAATGAGCAGTTCTTC; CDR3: CASSTTGDLYNEQFF
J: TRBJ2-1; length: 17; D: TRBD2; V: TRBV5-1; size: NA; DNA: TGCGCCAGCACCGCTAGCGGGGGGGCTAGCTCCTACAATGAGCAGTTCTTC; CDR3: CASTASGGASSYNEQFF
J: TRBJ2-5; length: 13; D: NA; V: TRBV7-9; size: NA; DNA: TGTGCCAGCAGATACAGTGACCAAGAGACCCAGTACTTC; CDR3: CASRYSDQETQYF
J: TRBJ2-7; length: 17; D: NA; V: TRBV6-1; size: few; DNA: TGTGCCAGCAGTGACGACAGGGTGACCGGGACTCCCCTCGAGCAGTACTTC; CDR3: CASSDDRVTGTPLEQYF
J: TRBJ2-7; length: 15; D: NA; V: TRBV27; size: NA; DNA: TGTGCCAGCTCCCCCCCGGGGATATACTCCTACGAGCAGTACTTC; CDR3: CASSPPGIYSYEQYF
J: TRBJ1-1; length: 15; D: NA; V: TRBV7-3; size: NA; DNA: TGTGCCAGCAGCTTGGAAGGCCCCTCGAACACTGAAGCTTTCTTT; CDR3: CASSLEGPSNTEAFF